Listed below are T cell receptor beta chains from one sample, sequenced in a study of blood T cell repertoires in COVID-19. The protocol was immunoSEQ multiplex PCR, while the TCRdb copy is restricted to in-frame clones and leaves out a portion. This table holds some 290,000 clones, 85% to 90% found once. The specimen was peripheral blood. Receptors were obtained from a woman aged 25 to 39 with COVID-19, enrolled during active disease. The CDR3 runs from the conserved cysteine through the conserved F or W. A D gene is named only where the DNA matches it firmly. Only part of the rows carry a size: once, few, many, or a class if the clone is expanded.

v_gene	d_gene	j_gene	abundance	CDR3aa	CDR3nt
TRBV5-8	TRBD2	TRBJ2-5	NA	CASSLRTSGVGTQYF	TGTGCCAGCAGCCTTCGGACTAGCGGGGTCGGGACCCAGTACTTC
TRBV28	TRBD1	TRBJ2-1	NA	CASSLYRGVYNEQFF	TGTGCCAGCAGTTTATACAGGGGCGTTTACAATGAGCAGTTCTTC
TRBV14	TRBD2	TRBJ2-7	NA	CASSPLSGGAYEQYF	TGTGCCAGCAGCCCACTTAGCGGGGGAGCCTACGAGCAGTACTTC
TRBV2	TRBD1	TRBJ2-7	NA	CATDGTEFYEQYF	TGTGCCACCGACGGGACAGAGTTTTACGAGCAGTACTTC
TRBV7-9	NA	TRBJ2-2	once	CASSLAVAASGELFF	TGTGCCAGCAGCTTAGCGGTTGCTGCCAGCGGGGAGCTGTTTTTT
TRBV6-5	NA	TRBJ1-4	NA	CASSYSVAPTNEKLFF	TGTGCCAGCAGTTACTCGGTGGCACCAACTAATGAAAAACTGTTTTTT
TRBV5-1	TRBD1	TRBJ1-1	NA	CASSLEGQGDTEAFF	TGCGCCAGCAGCTTGGAGGGACAGGGGGACACTGAAGCTTTCTTT
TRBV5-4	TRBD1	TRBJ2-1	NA	CASSQGAVLIYNEQFF	TGTGCCAGCAGCCAGGGGGCCGTTCTTATTTACAATGAGCAGTTCTTC
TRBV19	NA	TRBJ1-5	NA	CASNQGWSNQPQHF	TGTGCCAGTAATCAGGGCTGGAGCAATCAGCCCCAGCATTTT
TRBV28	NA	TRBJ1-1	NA	CASSSPGAREGRTEAFF	TGTGCCAGCAGCAGCCCCGGGGCCAGGGAGGGTCGCACTGAAGCTTTCTTT
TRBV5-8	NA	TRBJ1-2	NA	CASSYGLHNYGYTF	TGTGCCAGCAGCTATGGACTTCATAACTATGGCTACACCTTC
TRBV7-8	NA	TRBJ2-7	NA	CASSGVEVSLGEQYF	TGTGCCAGCAGCGGAGTGGAGGTTTCGTTAGGCGAGCAGTACTTC
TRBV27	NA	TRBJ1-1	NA	CASSITGYTEAFF	TGTGCCAGCAGTATAACAGGGTACACTGAAGCTTTCTTT
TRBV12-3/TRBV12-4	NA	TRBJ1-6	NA	CASSFTVTSPLHF	TGTGCCAGCAGTTTTACAGTAACTTCACCCCTCCACTTT
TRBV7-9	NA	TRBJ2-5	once	CASSFPSGGPQETQYF	TGTGCCAGCAGCTTCCCGTCGGGGGGCCCCCAAGAGACCCAGTACTTC
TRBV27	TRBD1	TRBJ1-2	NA	CASSLKGGGYGYTF	TGTGCCAGCAGTTTAAAAGGGGGCGGATATGGCTACACCTTC
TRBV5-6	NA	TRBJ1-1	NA	CASSLGQPFLAFF	TGTGCCAGCAGCTTGGGACAGCCGTTTTTAGCTTTCTTT
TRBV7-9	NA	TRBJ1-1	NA	CASSSRLNQGVNTEAFF	TGTGCCAGCAGCTCAAGATTGAACCAGGGCGTGAACACTGAAGCTTTCTTT
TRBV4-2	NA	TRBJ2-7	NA	CASSQFRGQQYF	TGTGCCAGCAGCCAATTCAGGGGACAGCAGTACTTC
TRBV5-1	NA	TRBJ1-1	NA	CASSLAAGYEAFF	TGCGCCAGCAGCTTGGCCGCGGGGTATGAAGCTTTCTTT
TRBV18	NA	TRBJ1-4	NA	CASSPPRAMGEKLFF	TGTGCCAGCTCACCCCCGAGGGCAATGGGTGAAAAACTGTTTTTT
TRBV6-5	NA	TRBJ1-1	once	CASSYSRGLNTEAFF	TGTGCCAGCAGTTACTCGAGAGGGCTCAACACTGAAGCTTTCTTT
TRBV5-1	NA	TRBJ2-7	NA	CASSLWTGDYEQYF	TGCGCCAGCAGCTTGTGGACGGGGGACTACGAGCAGTACTTC
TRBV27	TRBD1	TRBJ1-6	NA	CASSSTDRGRGSPLHF	TGTGCCAGCAGTTCCACGGACAGGGGCCGGGGTTCACCCCTCCACTTT
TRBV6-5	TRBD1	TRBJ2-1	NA	CASSPGQGANEQFF	TGTGCCAGCAGCCCGGGACAGGGGGCCAATGAGCAGTTCTTC
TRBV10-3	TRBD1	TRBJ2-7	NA	CAISELTGTYEQYF	TGTGCCATCAGTGAATTGACAGGGACCTACGAGCAGTACTTC
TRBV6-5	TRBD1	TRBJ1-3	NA	CASRQGGSGNTIYF	TGTGCCTCCCGACAGGGCGGTTCTGGAAACACCATATATTTT
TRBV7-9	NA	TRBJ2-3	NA	CASSYSLVGGTDTQYF	TGTGCCAGCAGCTACTCCTTAGTAGGGGGCACAGATACGCAGTATTTT
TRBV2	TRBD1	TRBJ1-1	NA	CASTEPRTGGHTEAFF	TGTGCCAGCACCGAACCAAGGACAGGGGGCCACACTGAAGCTTTCTTT
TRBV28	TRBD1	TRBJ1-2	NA	CASYRDSGYTF	TGTGCCAGCTATCGGGACAGTGGCTACACCTTC
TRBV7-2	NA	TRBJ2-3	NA	CASSLDTGTDTQYF	TGTGCCAGCAGCTTGGACACCGGCACAGATACGCAGTATTTT
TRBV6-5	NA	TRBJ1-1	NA	CASSVTPNTEAFF	TGTGCCAGCAGCGTTACACCCAACACTGAAGCTTTCTTT
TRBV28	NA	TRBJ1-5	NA	CASSIRGNGNQPQHF	TGTGCCAGCAGTATCAGGGGTAACGGCAATCAGCCCCAGCATTTT
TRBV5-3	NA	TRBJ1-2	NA	CARSLVVTPQGDGYTF	TGTGCCAGAAGCTTGGTGGTGACACCTCAGGGTGATGGCTACACCTTC
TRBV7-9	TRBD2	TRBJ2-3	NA	CASSPNGGTTDTQYF	TGTGCCAGCAGCCCGAACGGGGGGACCACAGATACGCAGTATTTT
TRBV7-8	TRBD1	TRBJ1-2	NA	CASSLARAGGPGGYTF	TGTGCCAGCAGCTTAGCCCGCGCAGGGGGCCCGGGGGGCTACACCTTC
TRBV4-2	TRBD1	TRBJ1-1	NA	CASSQEGPGQFGDTEAFF	TGTGCCAGCAGCCAAGAAGGTCCGGGACAGTTTGGGGACACTGAAGCTTTCTTT
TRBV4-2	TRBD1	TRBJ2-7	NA	CASSQDIADRGLGIPYF	TGTGCCAGCAGCCAAGATATCGCGGACAGGGGGCTAGGAATCCCTTACTTC
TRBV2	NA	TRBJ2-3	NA	CASKYSADTQYF	TGTGCCAGCAAGTATAGCGCAGATACGCAGTATTTT
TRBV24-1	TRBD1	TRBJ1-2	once	CATSDLRTGGYGYTF	TGTGCCACCAGTGATTTACGGACAGGGGGCTATGGCTACACCTTC
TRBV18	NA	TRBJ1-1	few	CASSPSTGNTEAFF	TGTGCCAGCTCACCGTCGACAGGAAACACTGAAGCTTTCTTT